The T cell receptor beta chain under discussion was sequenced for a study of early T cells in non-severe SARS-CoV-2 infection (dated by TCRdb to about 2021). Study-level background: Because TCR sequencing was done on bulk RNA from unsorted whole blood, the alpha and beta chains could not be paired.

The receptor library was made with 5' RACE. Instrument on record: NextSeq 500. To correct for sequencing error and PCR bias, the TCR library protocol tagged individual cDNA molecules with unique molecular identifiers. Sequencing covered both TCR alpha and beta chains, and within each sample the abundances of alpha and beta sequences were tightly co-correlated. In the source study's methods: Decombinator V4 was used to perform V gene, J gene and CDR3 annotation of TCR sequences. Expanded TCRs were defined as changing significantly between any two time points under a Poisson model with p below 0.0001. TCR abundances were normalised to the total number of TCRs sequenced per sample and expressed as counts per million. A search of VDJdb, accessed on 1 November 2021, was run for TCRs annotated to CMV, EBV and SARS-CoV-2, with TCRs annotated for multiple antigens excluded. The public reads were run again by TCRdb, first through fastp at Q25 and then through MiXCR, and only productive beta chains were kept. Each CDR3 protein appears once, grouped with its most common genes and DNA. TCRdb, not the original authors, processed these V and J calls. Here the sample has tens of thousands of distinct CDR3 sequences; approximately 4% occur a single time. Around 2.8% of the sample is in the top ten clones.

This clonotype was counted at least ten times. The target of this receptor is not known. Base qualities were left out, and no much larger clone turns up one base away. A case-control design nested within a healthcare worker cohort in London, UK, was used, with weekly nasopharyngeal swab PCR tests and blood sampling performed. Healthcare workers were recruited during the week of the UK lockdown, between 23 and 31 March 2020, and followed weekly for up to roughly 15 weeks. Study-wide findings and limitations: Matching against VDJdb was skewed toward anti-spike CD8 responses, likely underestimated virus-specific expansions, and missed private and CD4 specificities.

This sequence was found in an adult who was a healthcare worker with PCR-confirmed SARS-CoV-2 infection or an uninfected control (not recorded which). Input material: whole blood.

The CDR3 protein: CASTRTSGAPTYEQYF. The DNA reads as follows: TGCGCCAGCACCCGGACTAGCGGGGCTCCCACCTACGAGCAGTACTTC. The chain is made from TRBV5-1 and TRBJ2-7; TRBD2 matches 12 bases in the middle. Its CDR3 holds 16 amino acids, cysteine through phenylalanine. The sequence is cut down to CDR3 DNA, 48 bases in frame from base 1. Relative to germline, V is missing 6 bases and J is missing 2 bases, with 9 bases of the junction outside any gene match. The germline V gene supplies CDR1 SGHRS and CDR2 YFSETQ.